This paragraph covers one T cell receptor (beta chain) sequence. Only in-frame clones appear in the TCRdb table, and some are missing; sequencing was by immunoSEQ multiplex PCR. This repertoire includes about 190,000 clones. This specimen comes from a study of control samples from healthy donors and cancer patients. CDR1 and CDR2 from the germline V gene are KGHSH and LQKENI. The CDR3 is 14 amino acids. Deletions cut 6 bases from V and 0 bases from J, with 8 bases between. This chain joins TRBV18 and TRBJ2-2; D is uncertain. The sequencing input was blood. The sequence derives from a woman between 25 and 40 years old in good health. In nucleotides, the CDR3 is TGTGCCAGCTCCGACTTCGCGAACACCGGGGAGCTGTTTTTT. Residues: CASSDFANTGELFF.